This TCR beta chain was recorded in a study of cytomegalovirus exposure and HLA in healthy donors. Trimming shortened V by 4 bases and J by 0 bases, and 15 bases separated the two germline ends. Per the germline V gene, CDR1 is LNHDA and CDR2 is SQIVND (reference sequence). The CDR3 loop spans 16 amino acids. Concerning this clone itself: Its antigen is unknown.

The PCR contained 60 Vbeta and 13 Jbeta primers. Libraries were prepared by immunoSEQ multiplex PCR; TCRdb keeps only in-frame clonotypes and omits some of them. The sample carries 150,000 to 200,000 clones, about 80% recorded once. Study-wide results and caveats: It was reported in a later analysis that an Asian-associated ancestry cluster showed fewer N-insertions than the roughly 710-donor mean.

The sample consisted of PBMCs. The chain has TRBV19 and TRBJ1-2; TRBD1 is a possible D gene (6 bases). The TCR originated in a man aged 35-49 years in good health and CMV-seropositive. CDR3 loop: CASSTQGLPANYGYTF. The DNA of the CDR3 is TGTGCCAGTAGTACTCAGGGGCTTCCAGCTAACTATGGCTACACCTTC.